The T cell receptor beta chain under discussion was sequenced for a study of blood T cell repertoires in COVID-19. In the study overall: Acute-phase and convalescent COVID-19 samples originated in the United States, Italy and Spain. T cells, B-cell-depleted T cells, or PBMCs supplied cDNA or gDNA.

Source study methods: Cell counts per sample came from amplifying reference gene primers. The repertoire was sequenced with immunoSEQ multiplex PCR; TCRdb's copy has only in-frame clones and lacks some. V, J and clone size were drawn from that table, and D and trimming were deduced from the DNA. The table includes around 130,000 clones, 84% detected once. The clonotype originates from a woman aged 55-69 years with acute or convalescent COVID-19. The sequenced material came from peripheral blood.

CDR3 sequence: CASSRDTSSGNTIYF. In DNA form, the CDR3 reads TGTGCCAGCAGCCGGGACACGAGCTCTGGAAACACCATATATTTT. The chain links TRBV6-2 or TRBV6-3 to TRBJ1-3, with D perhaps TRBD1 (6 bases). This CDR3 has 15 amino acids. Germline assignment: CDR1 MNHEY and CDR2 SVGEGT. The V end was cut by 6 bases, the J end by 0 bases, with 12 bases between.